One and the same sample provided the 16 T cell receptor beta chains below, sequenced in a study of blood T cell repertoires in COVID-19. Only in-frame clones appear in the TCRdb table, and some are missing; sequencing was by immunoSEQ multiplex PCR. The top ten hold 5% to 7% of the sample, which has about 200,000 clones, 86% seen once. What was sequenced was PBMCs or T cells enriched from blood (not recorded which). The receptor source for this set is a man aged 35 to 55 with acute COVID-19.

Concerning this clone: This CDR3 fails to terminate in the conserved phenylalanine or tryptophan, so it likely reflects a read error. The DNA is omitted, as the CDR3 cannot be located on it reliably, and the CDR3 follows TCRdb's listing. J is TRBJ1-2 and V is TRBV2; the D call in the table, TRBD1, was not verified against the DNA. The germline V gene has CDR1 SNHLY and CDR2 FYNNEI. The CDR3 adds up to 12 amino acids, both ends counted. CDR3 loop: CASRETPGQVGL.

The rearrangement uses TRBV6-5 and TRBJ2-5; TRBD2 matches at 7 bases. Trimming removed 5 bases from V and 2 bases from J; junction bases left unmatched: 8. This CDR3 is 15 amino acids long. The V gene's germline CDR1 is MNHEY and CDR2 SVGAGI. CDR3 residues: CASSLGGGGQETQYF. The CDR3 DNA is TGTGCCAGCAGTCTTGGGGGGGGAGGGCAAGAGACCCAGTACTTC.

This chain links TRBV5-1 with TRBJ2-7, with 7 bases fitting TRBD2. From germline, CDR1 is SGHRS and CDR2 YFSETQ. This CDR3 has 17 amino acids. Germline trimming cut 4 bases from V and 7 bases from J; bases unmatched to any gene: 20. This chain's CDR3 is CASSLNLDHGRRGEQYF. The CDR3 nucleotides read TGCGCCAGCAGCCTAAACCTGGACCACGGGAGGCGGGGGGAGCAGTACTTC.

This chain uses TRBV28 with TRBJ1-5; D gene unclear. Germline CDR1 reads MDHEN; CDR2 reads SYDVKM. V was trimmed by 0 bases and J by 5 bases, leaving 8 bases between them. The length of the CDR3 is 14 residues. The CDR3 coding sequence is TGTGCCAGCAGTTTATGGCAGGTGGATCAGCCCCAGCATTTT. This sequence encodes CASSLWQVDQPQHF. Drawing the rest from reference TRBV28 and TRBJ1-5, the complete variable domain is DVKVTQSSRYLVKRTGEKVFLECVQDMDHENMFWYRQDPGLGLRLIYFSYDVKMKEKGDIPEGYSVSREKKERFSLILESASTNQTSMYLCASSLWQVDQPQHFGDGTRLSIL.

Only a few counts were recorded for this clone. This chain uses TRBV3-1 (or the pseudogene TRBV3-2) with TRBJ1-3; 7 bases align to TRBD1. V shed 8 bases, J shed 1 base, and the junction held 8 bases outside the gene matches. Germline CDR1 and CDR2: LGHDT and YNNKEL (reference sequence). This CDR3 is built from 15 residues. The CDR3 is CASEGAFLSGNTIYF. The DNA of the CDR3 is TGTGCCAGCGAGGGGGCTTTCCTTTCTGGAAACACCATATATTTT.

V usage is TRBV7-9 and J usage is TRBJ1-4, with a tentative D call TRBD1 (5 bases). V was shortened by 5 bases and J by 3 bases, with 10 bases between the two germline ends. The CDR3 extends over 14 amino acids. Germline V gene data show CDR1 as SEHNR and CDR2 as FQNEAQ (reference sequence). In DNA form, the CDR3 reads TGTGCCAGCAGCCAAGGGGCAGCTAATGAAAAACTGTTTTTT. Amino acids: CASSQGAANEKLFF.

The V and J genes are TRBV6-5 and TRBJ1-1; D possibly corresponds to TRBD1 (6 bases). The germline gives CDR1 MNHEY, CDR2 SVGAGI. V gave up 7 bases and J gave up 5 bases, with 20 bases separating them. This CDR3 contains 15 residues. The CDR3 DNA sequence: TGTGCCAGCACTCCCGGGGGGGGGCTGGGGACTGAAGCTTTCTTT. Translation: CASTPGGGLGTEAFF.

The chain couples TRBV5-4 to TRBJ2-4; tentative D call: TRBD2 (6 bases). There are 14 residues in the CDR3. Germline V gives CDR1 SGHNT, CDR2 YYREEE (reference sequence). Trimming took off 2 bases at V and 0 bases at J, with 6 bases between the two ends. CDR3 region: CASSFSGAKNIQYF. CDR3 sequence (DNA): TGTGCCAGCAGCTTTAGCGGAGCCAAAAACATTCAGTACTTC.

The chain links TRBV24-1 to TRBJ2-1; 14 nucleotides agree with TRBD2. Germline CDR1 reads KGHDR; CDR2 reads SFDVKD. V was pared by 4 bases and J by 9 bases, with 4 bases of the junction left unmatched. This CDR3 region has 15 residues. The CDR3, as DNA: TGTGCCACCAGTGACCTAGGACTAGCGGGAGGTGAGCAGTTCTTC. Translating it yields CATSDLGLAGGEQFF.

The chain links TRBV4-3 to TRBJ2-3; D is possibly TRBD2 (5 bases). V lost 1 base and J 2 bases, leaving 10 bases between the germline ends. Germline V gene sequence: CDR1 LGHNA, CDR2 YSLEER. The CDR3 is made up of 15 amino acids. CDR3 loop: CASSQGTRDTDTQYF. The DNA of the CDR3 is TGCGCCAGCAGCCAAGGTACTAGGGACACAGATACGCAGTATTTT.

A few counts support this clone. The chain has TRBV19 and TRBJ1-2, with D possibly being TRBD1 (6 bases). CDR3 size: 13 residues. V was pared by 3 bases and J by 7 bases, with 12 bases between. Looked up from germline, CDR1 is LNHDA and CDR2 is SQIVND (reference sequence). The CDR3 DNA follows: TGTGCCAGTAGTATTCAGGGGTCGAGTGGCTACACCTTC. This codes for CASSIQGSSGYTF.

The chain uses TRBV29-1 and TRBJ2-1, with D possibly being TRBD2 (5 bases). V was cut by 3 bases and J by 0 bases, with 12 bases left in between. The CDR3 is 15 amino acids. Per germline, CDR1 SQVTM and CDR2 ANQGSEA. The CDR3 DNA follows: TGCAGCGTTGACGGGGATCATAGCTCCTACAATGAGCAGTTCTTC. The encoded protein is CSVDGDHSSYNEQFF.

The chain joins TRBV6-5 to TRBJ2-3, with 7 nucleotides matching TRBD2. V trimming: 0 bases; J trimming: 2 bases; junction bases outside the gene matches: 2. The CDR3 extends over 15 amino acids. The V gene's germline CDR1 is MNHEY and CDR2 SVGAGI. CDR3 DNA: TGTGCCAGCAGTTACTCCCGACTAGCCACAGATACGCAGTATTTT. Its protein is CASSYSRLATDTQYF.

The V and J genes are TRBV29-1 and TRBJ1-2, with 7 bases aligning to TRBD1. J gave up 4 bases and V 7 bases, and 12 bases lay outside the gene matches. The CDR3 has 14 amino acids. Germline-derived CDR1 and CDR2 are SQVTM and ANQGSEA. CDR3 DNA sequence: TGCAGCGCACAAACGGGACAGCAATTCTATGGCTACACCTTC. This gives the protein CSAQTGQQFYGYTF.

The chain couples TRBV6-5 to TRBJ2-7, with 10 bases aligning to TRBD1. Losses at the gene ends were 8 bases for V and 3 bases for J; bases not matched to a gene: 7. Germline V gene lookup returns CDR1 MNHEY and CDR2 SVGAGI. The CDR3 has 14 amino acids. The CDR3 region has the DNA TGTGCCAGCGACTTGGACAGGGGGGACTACGAGCAGTACTTC. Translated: CASDLDRGDYEQYF.

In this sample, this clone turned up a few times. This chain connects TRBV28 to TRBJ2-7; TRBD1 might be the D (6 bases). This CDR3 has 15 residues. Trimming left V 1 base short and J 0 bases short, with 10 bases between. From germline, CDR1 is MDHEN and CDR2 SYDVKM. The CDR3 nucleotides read TGTGCCAGCAGTTTATCGGACAGAGCCTCCTACGAGCAGTACTTC. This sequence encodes CASSLSDRASYEQYF.